The next 10 T cell receptor beta chains were all read from a single sample in a study of Graves' ophthalmopathy and Graves' hyperthyroidism. Amplification from RNA transcripts yielded the TCR beta CDR3 regions. HTBI primers were used in a first-round RT-PCR, which preceded a second-round multiplex PCR. TCRdb reprocessed the multiplex PCR reads via MiXCR and lists one record per CDR3 protein. The sample lists about 1.2 million distinct CDR3 sequences, around a third occurring once. Sequences were obtained from peripheral blood or thyroid tissue (not recorded which). The receptors here all came from an adult man with Graves' hyperthyroidism.

The chain carries TRBV15 and TRBJ1-1, with no clear D. CDR1 is LNHNV, CDR2 YYDKDF, per germline (reference sequence). The V and J ends lost 0 bases and 5 bases respectively, with 7 bases between them. CDR3 length equals 13 residues. In nucleotides, the CDR3 is TGTGCCACCAGCAGAGATCCCAGGACTGAAGCTTTCTTT. Protein product: CATSRDPRTEAFF.

This chain joins TRBV5-1 and TRBJ2-5; 9 bases are a match to TRBD1. The CDR3 sequence is 16 residues long. V shed 4 bases, J shed 5 bases, and the junction held 12 bases outside the gene matches. Per germline, CDR1 SGHRS and CDR2 YFSETQ. The CDR3 sequence is CASSQGDRVNSETQYF. The DNA for the CDR3 is TGCGCCAGCAGCCAAGGGGACAGGGTGAATTCGGAGACCCAGTACTTC.

This clonotype was picked up a small number of times. J is TRBJ2-7 and V is TRBV20-1; 7 positions agree with TRBD1. The germline CDR1 and CDR2 sequences are DFQATT and SNEGSKA (reference sequence). The CDR3 runs to 14 residues. Trimming took 6 bases from V and 2 from J; bases not matched to a gene: 10. CDR3 residues: CSAPDRRLTYEQYF. As DNA, the CDR3 is TGCAGTGCCCCGGACAGGCGATTAACCTACGAGCAGTACTTC.

The genes are TRBV5-4 and TRBJ1-2; D is possibly TRBD1 (5 bases). This CDR3 has 15 residues. Trimming removed 5 bases from V and 4 bases from J, with 18 bases in between. Germline CDR1 and CDR2: SGHNT and YYREEE (reference sequence). The CDR3 DNA follows: TGTGCCAGCAGTTTGCGAGGCAGGGCGGGCTATGGCTACACCTTC. Amino acids: CASSLRGRAGYGYTF.

This clonotype was counted only a few times. The gene calls are TRBV18 and TRBJ2-7; TRBD2 is a possible D gene (5 bases). The germline gives CDR1 KGHSH, CDR2 LQKENI. The CDR3 is made up of 17 amino acids. The V and J ends lost 1 base and 1 base respectively, with 17 bases between them. The CDR3 DNA sequence: TGTGCCAGCTCACCACGGGTACGGGAACAGACTTCCTACGAGCAGTACTTC. Translation gives CASSPRVREQTSYEQYF.

Details on this clonotype: Since a much larger clone is just one base distant, this may be a read error. V gene TRBV12-3 or TRBV12-4 combines with J gene TRBJ1-2, with TRBD1 matching over 8 bases. The length of the CDR3 is 14 residues. The J segment lost 7 bases and the V segment lost 5 bases, leaving 9 bases of the junction unmatched. The CDR3 bases are TGTGCCAGCAGTAGGGGCAGGGGGCAGAGTGGCTACACCTTC. Translated: CASSRGRGQSGYTF.

This clonotype was observed many times. The V gene is TRBV7-2, the J gene TRBJ2-7, with D possibly TRBD1 on 5 matching bases. There are 13 residues in the CDR3. Between the trimmed V and J ends, which lost 1 base and 3 bases, there was a span of 7 bases. From germline, CDR1 is SGHTA and CDR2 FQGNSA. The CDR3 spells CASSLEQGYEQYF. In DNA form, the CDR3 reads TGTGCCAGCAGCTTAGAGCAGGGCTACGAGCAGTACTTC.

Concerning this clonotype: This may come from a read error, since a much larger clone is one base off. V gene TRBV20-1 combines with J gene TRBJ2-7; D is undetermined. V lost 3 bases and J 4 bases, leaving 16 bases between the germline ends. Germline-derived CDR1 and CDR2 are DFQATT and SNEGSKA (reference sequence). CDR3 size: 14 residues. The CDR3 sequence is CSASGSVGSYEQYF. The CDR3 nucleotides read TGCAGTGCTAGTGGCTCGGTGGGCTCTTACGAGCAGTACTTC.

This clonotype was seen a single time. The V and J genes are TRBV10-3 and TRBJ2-5; 9 bases match TRBD1. V lost 6 bases, J lost 7 bases, and 15 bases stayed unmatched. The CDR3 loop spans 16 amino acids. Germline CDR1 is ENHRY and CDR2 is SYGVKD. CDR3 sequence reads: CAISVGGGQGGATQYF. For the CDR3, the DNA is TGTGCCATCAGCGTTGGAGGGGGACAGGGAGGGGCGACCCAGTACTTC.

The table lists this clonotype with many counts. This CDR3 reads CASRGRDTTNQPQHF. CDR3 bases: TGTGCCAGCAGGGGCCGGGACACTACAAATCAGCCCCAGCATTTT. This chain joins TRBV2 and TRBJ1-5; D might be TRBD1 (6 bases). CDR1 and CDR2 from the germline V gene are SNHLY and FYNNEI. Trimming took off 6 bases at V and 4 bases at J, with 16 bases between the two ends. The CDR3 spans 15 residues.